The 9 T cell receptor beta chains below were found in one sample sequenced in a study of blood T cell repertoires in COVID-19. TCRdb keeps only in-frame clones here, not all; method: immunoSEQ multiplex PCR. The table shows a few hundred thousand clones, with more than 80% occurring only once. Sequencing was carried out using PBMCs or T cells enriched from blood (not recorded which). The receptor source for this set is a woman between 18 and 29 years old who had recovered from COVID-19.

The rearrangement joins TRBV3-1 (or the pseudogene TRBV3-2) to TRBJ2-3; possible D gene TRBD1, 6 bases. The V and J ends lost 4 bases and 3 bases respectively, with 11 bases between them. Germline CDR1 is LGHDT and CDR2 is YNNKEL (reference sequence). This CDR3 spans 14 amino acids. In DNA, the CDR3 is TGTGCCAGCAGCCGACTTACAGGGACAGATACGCAGTATTTT. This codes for CASSRLTGTDTQYF.

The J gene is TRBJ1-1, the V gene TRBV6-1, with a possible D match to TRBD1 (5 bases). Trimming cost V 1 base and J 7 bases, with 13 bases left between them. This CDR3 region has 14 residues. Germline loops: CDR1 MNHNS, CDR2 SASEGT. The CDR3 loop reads CASSEVQGTSEAFF. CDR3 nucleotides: TGTGCCAGCAGTGAAGTGCAGGGAACGAGTGAAGCTTTCTTT.

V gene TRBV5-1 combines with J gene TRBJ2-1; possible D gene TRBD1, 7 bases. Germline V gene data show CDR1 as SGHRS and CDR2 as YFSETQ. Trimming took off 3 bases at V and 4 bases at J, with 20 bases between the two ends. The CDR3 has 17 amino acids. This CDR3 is CASSSMGGGGSYNEQFF. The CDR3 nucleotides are TGCGCCAGCAGCTCCATGGGAGGAGGGGGCTCTTACAATGAGCAGTTCTTC.

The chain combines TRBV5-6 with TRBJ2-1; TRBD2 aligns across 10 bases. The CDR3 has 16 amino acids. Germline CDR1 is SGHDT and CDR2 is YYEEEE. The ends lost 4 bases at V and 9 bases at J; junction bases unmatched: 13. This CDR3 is CASSTRLAGAPFEQFF. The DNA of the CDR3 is TGTGCCAGCAGCACCCGGCTAGCGGGGGCCCCCTTTGAGCAGTTCTTC.

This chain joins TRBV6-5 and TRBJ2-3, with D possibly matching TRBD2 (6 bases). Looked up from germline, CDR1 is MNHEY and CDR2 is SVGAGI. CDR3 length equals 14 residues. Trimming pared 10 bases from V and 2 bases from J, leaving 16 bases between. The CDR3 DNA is TGTGCCACCGCGAGCGGGCAGATCACAGATACGCAGTATTTT. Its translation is CATASGQITDTQYF.

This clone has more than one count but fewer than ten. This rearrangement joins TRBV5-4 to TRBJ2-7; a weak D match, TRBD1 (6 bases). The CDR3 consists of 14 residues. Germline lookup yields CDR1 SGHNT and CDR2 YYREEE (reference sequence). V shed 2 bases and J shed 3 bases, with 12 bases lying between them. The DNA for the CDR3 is TGTGCCAGCAGCTTACCAGGACAGATCTACGAGCAGTACTTC. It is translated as CASSLPGQIYEQYF. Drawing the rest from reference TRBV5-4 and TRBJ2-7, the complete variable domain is ETGVTQSPTHLIKTRGQQVTLRCSSQSGHNTVSWYQQALGQGPQFIFQYYREEENGRGNFPPRFSGLQFPNYSSELNVNALELDDSALYLCASSLPGQIYEQYFGPGTRLTVT.

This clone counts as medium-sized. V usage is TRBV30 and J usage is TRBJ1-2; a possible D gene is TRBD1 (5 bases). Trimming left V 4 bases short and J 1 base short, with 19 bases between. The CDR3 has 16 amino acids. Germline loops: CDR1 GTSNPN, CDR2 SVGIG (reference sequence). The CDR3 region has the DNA TGTGCCTGGAACCATGGACAACAAGAATATAACTATGGCTACACCTTC. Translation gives CAWNHGQQEYNYGYTF.

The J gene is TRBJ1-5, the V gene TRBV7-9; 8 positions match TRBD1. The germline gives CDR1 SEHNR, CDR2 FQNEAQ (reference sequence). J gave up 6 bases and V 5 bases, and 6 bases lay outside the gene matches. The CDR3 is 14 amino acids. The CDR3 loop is CASSPGQGRQPQHF. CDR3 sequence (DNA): TGTGCCAGCAGCCCAGGACAGGGTCGTCAGCCCCAGCATTTT.

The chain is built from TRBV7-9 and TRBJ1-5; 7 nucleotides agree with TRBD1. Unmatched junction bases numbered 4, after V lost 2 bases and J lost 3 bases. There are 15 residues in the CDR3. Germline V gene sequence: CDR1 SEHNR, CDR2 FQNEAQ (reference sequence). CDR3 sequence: CASSLTGAHNQPQHF. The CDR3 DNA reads TGTGCCAGCAGCTTAACAGGGGCCCACAATCAGCCCCAGCATTTT. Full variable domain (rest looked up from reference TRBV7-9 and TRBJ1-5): DTGVSQNPRHKITKRGQNVTFRCDPISEHNRLYWYRQTLGQGPEFLTYFQNEAQLEKSRLLSDRFSAERPKGSFSTLEIQRTEQGDSAMYLCASSLTGAHNQPQHFGDGTRLSIL.